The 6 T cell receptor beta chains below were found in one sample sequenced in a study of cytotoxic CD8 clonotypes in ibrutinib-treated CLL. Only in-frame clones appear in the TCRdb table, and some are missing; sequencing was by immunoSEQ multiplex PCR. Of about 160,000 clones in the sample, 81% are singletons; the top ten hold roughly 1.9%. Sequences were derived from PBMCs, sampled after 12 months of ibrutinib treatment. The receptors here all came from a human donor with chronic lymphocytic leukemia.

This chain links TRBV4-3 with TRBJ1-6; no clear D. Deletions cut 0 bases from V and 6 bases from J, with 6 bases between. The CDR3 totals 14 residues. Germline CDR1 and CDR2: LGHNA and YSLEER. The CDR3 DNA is TGCGCCAGCAGCCAAGACCTCCTTAATTCACCCCTCCACTTT. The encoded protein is CASSQDLLNSPLHF.

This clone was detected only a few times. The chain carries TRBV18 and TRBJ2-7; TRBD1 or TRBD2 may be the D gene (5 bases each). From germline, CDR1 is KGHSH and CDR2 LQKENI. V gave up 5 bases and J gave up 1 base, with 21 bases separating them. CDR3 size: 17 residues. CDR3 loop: CASSSITWGRSSYEQYF. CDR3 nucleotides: TGTGCCAGCTCATCAATTACGTGGGGGAGATCGTCCTACGAGCAGTACTTC.

The CDR3 is CASSRGQDNEQFF. CDR3 sequence (DNA): TGCGCCAGCAGCCGGGGACAAGACAATGAGCAGTTCTTC. The chain has TRBV4-3 and TRBJ2-1; possibly TRBD1 for D (6 bases). Germline CDR1 reads LGHNA; CDR2 reads YSLEER. This CDR3 is 13 amino acids long. The V gene lost 4 bases and the J gene lost 5 bases, with 9 bases spanning the gap.

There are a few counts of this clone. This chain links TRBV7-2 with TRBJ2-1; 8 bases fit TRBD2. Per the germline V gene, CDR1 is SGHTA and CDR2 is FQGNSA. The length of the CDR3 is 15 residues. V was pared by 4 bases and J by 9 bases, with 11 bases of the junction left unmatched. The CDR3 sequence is CASSSSLGAGGEQFF. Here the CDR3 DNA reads TGTGCCAGCAGCTCATCCCTAGGGGCGGGGGGTGAGCAGTTCTTC. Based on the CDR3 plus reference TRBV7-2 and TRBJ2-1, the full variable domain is GAGVSQSPSNKVTEKGKDVELRCDPISGHTALYWYRQSLGQGLEFLIYFQGNSAPDKSGLPSDRFSAERTGGSVSTLTIQRTQQEDSAVYLCASSSSLGAGGEQFFGPGTRLTVL.

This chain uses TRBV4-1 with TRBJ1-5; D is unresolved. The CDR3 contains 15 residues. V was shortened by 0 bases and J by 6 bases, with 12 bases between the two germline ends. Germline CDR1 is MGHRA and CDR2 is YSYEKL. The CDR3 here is CASSQDSAAAQPQHF. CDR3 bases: TGCGCCAGCAGCCAAGATTCGGCAGCAGCTCAGCCCCAGCATTTT.

Here the CDR3 reads CASRLARGVPYEQYF. The CDR3 DNA reads TGTGCAAGTCGCTTAGCCCGGGGGGTACCCTACGAGCAGTACTTC. The gene calls are TRBV12-2 and TRBJ2-7; the table's D gene call, TRBD2, was not cross checked with the DNA. TRBV12-2 is a known pseudogene. The CDR3 loop spans 15 amino acids.